A single sample is the source of the 3 T cell receptor beta chains below, sequenced in a study of shared clonotypes between healthy human individuals. Using immunoSEQ multiplex PCR, the repertoire was profiled, and TCRdb retains in-frame clones only, with some absent. Of 1,500,000 or so clones in the sample, approximately 98.5% are singletons; the top ten hold 0.36%. Sample: naive CD4+ T cells sorted from blood. Subset noted: CD45RA+ positively selected. The receptor set was obtained from a man aged 25 to 40 in good health.

The V call is TRBV28, the J call TRBJ1-5, with D hard to call. Germline-derived CDR1 and CDR2 are MDHEN and SYDVKM. Deletions cut 6 bases from V and 4 bases from J, with 13 bases between. CDR3 length equals 14 residues. The CDR3 reads CASSITAENQPQHF. The CDR3 nucleotides are TGTGCCAGCAGCATAACGGCGGAGAATCAGCCCCAGCATTTT.

The V gene is TRBV11-2, the J gene TRBJ2-1; 8 nucleotides agree with TRBD2. This CDR3 comprises 16 residues. Germline assignment: CDR1 SGHAT and CDR2 FQNNGV. J was trimmed by 10 bases and V by 6 bases; bases with no gene match: 17. CDR3 loop: CASRVPGGRPGGEQFF. The CDR3 nucleotides are TGTGCCAGCAGGGTCCCCGGCGGGAGGCCGGGGGGGGAGCAGTTCTTC.

This chain connects TRBV5-4 to TRBJ2-7, with TRBD2 as a possible D gene (6 bases). V shed 4 bases and J shed 2 bases, with 16 bases lying between them. Germline loops: CDR1 SGHNT, CDR2 YYREEE (reference sequence). CDR3 length: 15 residues. In nucleotides, the CDR3 is TGTGCCAGCAGCCTGGGAGGCTTAGTCCCCTACGAGCAGTACTTC. This sequence encodes CASSLGGLVPYEQYF.